These T cell receptor beta chains were read from a single sample in a study of T cells in Graves' hyperthyroidism and ophthalmopathy. MiXCR was run by TCRdb on the multiplex PCR reads, yielding one entry per CDR3 protein. This table has 700,000 or so distinct CDR3 sequences, 15% to 20% appearing once. The sequenced sample consisted of blood. The source is a man between 18 and 29 years old with Graves' hyperthyroidism. The CDR3 runs from the conserved cysteine through the conserved F or W. D genes are given only for firm matches. Not every row has a clone size; where given, it reads once, few, many or a size class.

j_call: TRBJ2-5; d_call: TRBD2; clone_size: NA; v_call: TRBV5-5; cdr3_nt: TGTGCCAGCAGCTTGGCCCTAGCGGGTACCCAAGAGACCCAGTACTTC; cdr3_aa: CASSLALAGTQETQYF
j_call: TRBJ2-1; d_call: NA; clone_size: many; v_call: TRBV2; cdr3_nt: TGTGCCAGCAAGGTCGGAACCTACAATGAGCAGTTCTTC; cdr3_aa: CASKVGTYNEQFF
j_call: TRBJ2-3; d_call: NA; clone_size: many; v_call: TRBV11-2; cdr3_nt: TGTGCCAGCAGCTCCAGATGGTCCACTAGCACAGATACGCAGTATTTT; cdr3_aa: CASSSRWSTSTDTQYF
j_call: TRBJ1-6; d_call: NA; clone_size: NA; v_call: TRBV19; cdr3_nt: TGTGCCAGTAGAGAAGAGAGCTCCTATAATTCACCCCTCCACTTT; cdr3_aa: CASREESSYNSPLHF
j_call: TRBJ1-1; d_call: NA; clone_size: many; v_call: TRBV6-1; cdr3_nt: TGTGCCAGCAGTGAGACAAAATGGAACACTGAAGCTTTCTTT; cdr3_aa: CASSETKWNTEAFF
j_call: TRBJ2-3; d_call: NA; clone_size: many; v_call: TRBV6-1; cdr3_nt: TGTGCCAGCAAAACAGGGGTGTGGCGGGGATCCACAGATACGCAGTATTTT; cdr3_aa: CASKTGVWRGSTDTQYF
j_call: TRBJ2-7; d_call: TRBD2; clone_size: few; v_call: TRBV28; cdr3_nt: TGTGCCAGCACCTTTCAGACTAGCGGCTACGAGCAGTACTTC; cdr3_aa: CASTFQTSGYEQYF
j_call: TRBJ2-1; d_call: TRBD2; clone_size: many; v_call: TRBV20-1; cdr3_nt: TGCAGTGCTAGGTCCCTAGCGGGAGGGCCCAATGAGCAGTTCTTC; cdr3_aa: CSARSLAGGPNEQFF
j_call: TRBJ2-1; d_call: TRBD2; clone_size: NA; v_call: TRBV9; cdr3_nt: TGTGCCAGCAGCGTAACCCCGACGGGAGGGGACAATGAGCAGTTCTTC; cdr3_aa: CASSVTPTGGDNEQFF
j_call: TRBJ1-4; d_call: NA; clone_size: NA; v_call: TRBV7-9; cdr3_nt: TGTGCCAGCAAAATCGGGCCTAATGAAAAACTGTTTTTT; cdr3_aa: CASKIGPNEKLFF
j_call: TRBJ1-2; d_call: TRBD1; clone_size: NA; v_call: TRBV29-1; cdr3_nt: TGCAGCGTTGAAGACTGGACAGGGGAGGGTGGCTACACCTTC; cdr3_aa: CSVEDWTGEGGYTF
j_call: TRBJ1-5; d_call: TRBD1; clone_size: many; v_call: TRBV2; cdr3_nt: TGTGCCAGCTCCGGGACAGGGGGCGGAGCGGGCAATCAGCCCCAGCATTTT; cdr3_aa: CASSGTGGGAGNQPQHF
j_call: TRBJ2-7; d_call: TRBD2; clone_size: few; v_call: TRBV19; cdr3_nt: TGTGCCAGTAGTGGTAGCGGGAGGGTCTACGAGCAGTACTTC; cdr3_aa: CASSGSGRVYEQYF
j_call: TRBJ2-7; d_call: TRBD1; clone_size: few; v_call: TRBV4-1; cdr3_nt: TGCGCCAGCAGCCAAGAGGGGACAGACGAGCAGTACTTC; cdr3_aa: CASSQEGTDEQYF
j_call: TRBJ1-2; d_call: NA; clone_size: few; v_call: TRBV11-2; cdr3_nt: TGTGCCAGCAGCTTAGAACGGGGGGAATATGGCTACACCTTC; cdr3_aa: CASSLERGEYGYTF
j_call: TRBJ1-2; d_call: TRBD1; clone_size: few; v_call: TRBV7-2; cdr3_nt: TGTGCCAGCGGACAGGCCATCTATGGCTACACCTTC; cdr3_aa: CASGQAIYGYTF
j_call: TRBJ1-2; d_call: NA; clone_size: many; v_call: TRBV6-4; cdr3_nt: TGTGCCAGCAGTGACTCGGCGTACGGTGGCTACACCTTC; cdr3_aa: CASSDSAYGGYTF
j_call: TRBJ2-2; d_call: NA; clone_size: NA; v_call: TRBV19; cdr3_nt: TGTGCCAGTAATAAGGGTCCCGGGGAGCTGTTTTTT; cdr3_aa: CASNKGPGELFF
j_call: TRBJ1-4; d_call: NA; clone_size: many; v_call: TRBV7-3; cdr3_nt: TGTGCCAGCAGCTTATCCGCCGATGAAAAACTGTTTTTT; cdr3_aa: CASSLSADEKLFF
j_call: TRBJ2-2; d_call: NA; clone_size: few; v_call: TRBV13; cdr3_nt: TGTGCCAGCAGTTCCTACACGGAGAACACCGGGGAGCTGTTTTTT; cdr3_aa: CASSSYTENTGELFF
j_call: TRBJ2-2; d_call: NA; clone_size: many; v_call: TRBV6-6; cdr3_nt: TGTGCCAGCAGTTACACAGGGAGGAACACCGGGGAGCTGTTTTTT; cdr3_aa: CASSYTGRNTGELFF
j_call: TRBJ2-1; d_call: NA; clone_size: many; v_call: TRBV5-1; cdr3_nt: TGCGCCAGCAGCTTGGGAGGGCCTAAGAATGAGCAGTTCTTC; cdr3_aa: CASSLGGPKNEQFF
j_call: TRBJ2-5; d_call: TRBD2; clone_size: few; v_call: TRBV7-2; cdr3_nt: TGTGCCAGCAGCCAAAAATCCCCGCTCACTAGCGGGAGATTGGTGACCCAGTACTTC; cdr3_aa: CASSQKSPLTSGRLVTQYF
j_call: TRBJ1-3; d_call: NA; clone_size: NA; v_call: TRBV20-1; cdr3_nt: TGCAGTGCTGACGACTCGAGGGACCATTCTGGAAACACCATATATTTT; cdr3_aa: CSADDSRDHSGNTIYF